The clone carrying this T cell receptor beta chain was found once. Its antigen remains unknown. This entry is derived from a study of shared clonotypes between healthy human individuals. Germline V gene lookup returns CDR1 SGHNT and CDR2 YYREEE (reference sequence). This CDR3 is built from 14 residues. Trimming removed 4 bases from V and 4 bases from J, with 13 bases in between. It was across several immunoSEQ plates that each subset's genomic DNA was evenly split. Sequencing was performed with immunoSEQ multiplex PCR; in TCRdb, only in-frame clones are kept and a portion is missing. The sample yields around 2.5 million clones, roughly 93% seen once. Study-wide results and caveats: Naive subsets usually exceeded memory subsets in estimated richness.

This chain links TRBV5-4 with TRBJ2-3; maybe TRBD2 (5 bases). The specimen was naive CD4+ T cells from PBMCs. Indicated subset: CD45RA+ positively selected. The sequence was collected from a man aged 18-30 years in good health. Some clones in this sample may be carry-over from other donors' samples. CDR3 amino acids: CASSPLVSADTQYF. Here the CDR3 DNA reads TGTGCCAGCAGCCCACTAGTGTCTGCAGATACGCAGTATTTT.